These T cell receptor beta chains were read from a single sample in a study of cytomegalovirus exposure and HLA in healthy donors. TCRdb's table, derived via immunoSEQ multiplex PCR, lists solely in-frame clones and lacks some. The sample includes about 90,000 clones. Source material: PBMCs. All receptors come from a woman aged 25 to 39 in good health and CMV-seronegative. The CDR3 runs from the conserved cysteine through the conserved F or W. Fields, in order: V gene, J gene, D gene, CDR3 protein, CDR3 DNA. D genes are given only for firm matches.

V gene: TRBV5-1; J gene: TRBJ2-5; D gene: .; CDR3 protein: CASSLLGGVVQETQYF; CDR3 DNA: TGCGCCAGCAGCCTTCTAGGCGGGGTGGTACAAGAGACCCAGTACTTC
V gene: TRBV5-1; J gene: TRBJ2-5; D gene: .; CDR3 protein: CASRGGPQGTQYF; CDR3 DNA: TGCGCCAGCAGGGGCGGGCCCCAAGGGACCCAGTACTTC
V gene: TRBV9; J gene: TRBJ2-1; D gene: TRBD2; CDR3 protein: CASSVRGEAYNEQFF; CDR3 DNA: TGTGCCAGCAGCGTCCGGGGGGAGGCCTACAATGAGCAGTTCTTC
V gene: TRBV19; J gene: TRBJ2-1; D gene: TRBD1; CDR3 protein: CASRTPGQGENEQFF; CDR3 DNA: TGTGCCAGTAGGACGCCGGGACAGGGAGAGAATGAGCAGTTCTTC
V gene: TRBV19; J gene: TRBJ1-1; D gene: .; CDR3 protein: CASSIGGGNTEAFF; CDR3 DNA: TGTGCCAGTAGTATAGGGGGGGGGAACACTGAAGCTTTCTTT
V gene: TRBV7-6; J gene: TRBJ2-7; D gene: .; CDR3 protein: CASSPGQLLEQYF; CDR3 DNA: TGTGCCAGCAGTCCAGGACAGCTTCTTGAGCAGTACTTC
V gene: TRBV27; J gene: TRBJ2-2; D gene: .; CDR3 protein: CATSGVPGELFF; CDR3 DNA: TGTGCCACCTCAGGGGTCCCCGGGGAGCTGTTTTTT
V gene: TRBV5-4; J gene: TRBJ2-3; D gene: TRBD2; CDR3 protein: CASSSGLAGGPLTDTQYF; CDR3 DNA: TGTGCCAGCAGCTCAGGACTAGCGGGGGGCCCGCTCACAGATACGCAGTATTTT
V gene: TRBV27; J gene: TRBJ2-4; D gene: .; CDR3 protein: CASSLASRGPKNIQYF; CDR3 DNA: TGTGCCAGCAGCCTTGCATCTCGCGGGCCCAAAAACATTCAGTACTTC
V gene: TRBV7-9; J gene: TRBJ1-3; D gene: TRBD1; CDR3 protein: CASSVGTAEDTIYF; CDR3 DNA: TGTGCCAGCAGCGTCGGGACAGCGGAGGACACCATATATTTT
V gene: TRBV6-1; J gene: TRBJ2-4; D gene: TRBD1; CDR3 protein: CASSGGTGSWGVFDIQYF; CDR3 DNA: TGTGCCAGCAGTGGGGGGACAGGGAGTTGGGGGGTATTTGACATTCAGTACTTC
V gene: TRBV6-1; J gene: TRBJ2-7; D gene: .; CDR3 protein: CASSESGLYEQYF; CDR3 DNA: TGTGCCAGCAGTGAGTCAGGGCTCTACGAGCAGTACTTC
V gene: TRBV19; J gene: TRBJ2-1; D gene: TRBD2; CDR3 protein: CASSIAGGAYNEQFF; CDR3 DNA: TGTGCCAGTAGTATAGCGGGAGGAGCCTACAATGAGCAGTTCTTC
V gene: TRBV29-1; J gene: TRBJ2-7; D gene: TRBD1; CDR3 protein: CSVEKGAPHEQYF; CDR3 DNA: TGCAGCGTTGAAAAGGGGGCCCCCCACGAGCAGTACTTC
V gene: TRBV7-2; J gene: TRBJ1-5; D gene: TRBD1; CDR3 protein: CASSVTGDDQPQHF; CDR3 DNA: TGTGCCAGCAGCGTCACAGGGGATGATCAGCCCCAGCATTTT
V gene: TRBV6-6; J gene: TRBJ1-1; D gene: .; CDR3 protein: CASRDSLTNTEAFF; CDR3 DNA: TGTGCCAGCAGGGACAGCCTAACGAACACTGAAGCTTTCTTT
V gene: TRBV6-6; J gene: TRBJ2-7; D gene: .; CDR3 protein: CASSPKNTGRAYEQYF; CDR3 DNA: TGTGCCAGCAGCCCTAAGAATACGGGAAGGGCCTACGAGCAGTACTTC
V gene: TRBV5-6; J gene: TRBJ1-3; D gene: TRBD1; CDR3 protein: CASSFRTGAPTYSGNTIYF; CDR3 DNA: TGTGCCAGCAGCTTTCGGACAGGGGCGCCAACCTACTCTGGAAACACCATATATTTT
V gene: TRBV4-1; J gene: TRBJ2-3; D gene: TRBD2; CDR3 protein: CASSQVAGAASSTDTQYF; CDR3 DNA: TGCGCCAGCAGCCAAGTGGCGGGAGCGGCCTCTAGCACAGATACGCAGTATTTT
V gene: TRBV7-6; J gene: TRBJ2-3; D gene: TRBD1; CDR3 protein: CASGLQGASTDTQYF; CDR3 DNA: TGTGCCAGCGGACTACAGGGGGCGAGCACAGATACGCAGTATTTT
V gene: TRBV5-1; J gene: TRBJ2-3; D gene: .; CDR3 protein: CASSLRDTDTQYF; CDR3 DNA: TGCGCCAGCAGCTTACGAGACACAGATACGCAGTATTTT
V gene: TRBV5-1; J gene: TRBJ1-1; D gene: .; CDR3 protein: CASSGARGRGNTEAFF; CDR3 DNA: TGCGCCAGCAGCGGGGCGAGAGGGCGGGGAAACACTGAAGCTTTCTTT
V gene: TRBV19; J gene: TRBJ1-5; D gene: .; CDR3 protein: CASSIRGFYQPQHF; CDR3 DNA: TGTGCCAGTAGTATCAGAGGATTTTATCAGCCCCAGCATTTT
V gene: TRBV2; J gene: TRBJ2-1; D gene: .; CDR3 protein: CASRDRTGRGNEQFF; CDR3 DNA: TGTGCCAGCAGAGACCGGACTGGTCGGGGCAATGAGCAGTTCTTC
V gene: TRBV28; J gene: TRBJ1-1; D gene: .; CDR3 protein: CASRASGRMKIFF; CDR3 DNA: TGTGCCAGCAGGGCCTCAGGGCGAATGAAGATTTTCTTT
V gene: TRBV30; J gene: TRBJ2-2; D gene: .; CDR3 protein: CPWRGPGELFF; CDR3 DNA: TGTCCTTGGCGGGGCCCCGGGGAGCTGTTTTTT
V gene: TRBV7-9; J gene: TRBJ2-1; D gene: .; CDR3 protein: CASSLVPYEQFF; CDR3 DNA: TGTGCCAGCAGCTTAGTTCCCTATGAGCAGTTCTTC
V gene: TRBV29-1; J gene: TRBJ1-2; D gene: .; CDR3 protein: CSVLEGYGYTF; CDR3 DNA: TGCAGCGTGTTGGAGGGTTATGGCTACACCTTC
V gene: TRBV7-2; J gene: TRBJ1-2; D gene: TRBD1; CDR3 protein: CASSQPSTGLNYGYTF; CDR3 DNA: TGTGCCAGCAGCCAACCCTCGACAGGGTTAAACTATGGCTACACCTTC
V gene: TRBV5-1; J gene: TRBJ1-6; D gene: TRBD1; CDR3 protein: CASSRTGRDSPLHF; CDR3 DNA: TGCGCCAGCAGCAGGACAGGGCGGGATTCACCCCTCCACTTT
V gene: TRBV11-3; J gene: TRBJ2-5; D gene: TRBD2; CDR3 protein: CASSSGLADQETQYF; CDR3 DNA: TGTGCCAGCAGCTCGGGACTAGCGGACCAAGAGACCCAGTACTTC
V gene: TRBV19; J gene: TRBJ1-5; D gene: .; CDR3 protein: CASSRSPGIGDQPQHF; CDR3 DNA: TGTGCCAGCAGCCGTTCACCGGGAATTGGGGATCAGCCCCAGCATTTT
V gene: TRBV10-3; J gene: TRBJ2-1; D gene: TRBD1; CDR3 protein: CAISAGQGFYEQFF; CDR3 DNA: TGTGCCATCAGTGCGGGACAGGGGTTCTATGAGCAGTTCTTC
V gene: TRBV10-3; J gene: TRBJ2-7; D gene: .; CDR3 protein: CAISESLGGGSEQYF; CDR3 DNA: TGTGCCATCAGTGAGTCTCTAGGGGGGGGGAGCGAGCAGTACTTC
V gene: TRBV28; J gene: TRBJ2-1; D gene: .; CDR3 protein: CASSLETGVYNEQFF; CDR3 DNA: TGTGCCAGCAGTTTGGAGACAGGAGTCTACAATGAGCAGTTCTTC
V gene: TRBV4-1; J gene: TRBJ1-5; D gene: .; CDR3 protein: CASSQRIQTGRGANQPQHF; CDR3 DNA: TGCGCCAGCAGCCAAAGAATACAAACAGGACGGGGGGCCAATCAGCCCCAGCATTTT
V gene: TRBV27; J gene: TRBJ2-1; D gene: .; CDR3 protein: CASTQGGNLRDEQFF; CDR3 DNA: TGTGCCAGCACCCAAGGCGGGAACCTACGCGATGAGCAGTTCTTC
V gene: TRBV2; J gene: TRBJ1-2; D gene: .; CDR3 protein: CASSTDSRDTF; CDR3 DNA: TGTGCCAGCAGCACAGACAGCCGGGACACCTTC
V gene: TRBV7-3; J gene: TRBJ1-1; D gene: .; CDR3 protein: CASSLKGEAEAFF; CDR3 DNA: TGTGCCAGCAGCTTAAAAGGGGAAGCTGAAGCTTTCTTT
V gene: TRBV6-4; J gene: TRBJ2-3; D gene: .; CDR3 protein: CASSVDSSTDTQYF; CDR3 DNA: TGTGCCAGCAGTGTGGACAGTAGCACAGATACGCAGTATTTT